This T cell receptor (beta chain) appears in the sequencing data of a study of shared clonotypes between healthy human individuals. This CDR3 is built from 15 residues. Germline lookup yields CDR1 LNHNV and CDR2 YYDKDF (reference sequence). Trimming at V came to 2 bases and at J to 8 bases, leaving 11 bases not matched to a gene. This table comes from immunoSEQ multiplex PCR, and its TCRdb copy is limited to in-frame clones, with some not included. The sample has more than 1 million clones, about 84% seen once. Sequenced sample: memory CD4+ T cells from PBMCs. Subset: CD45RA-negative fraction. The chain has TRBV15 and TRBJ1-2, with 7 nucleotides matching TRBD1. The TCR comes from a man between 18 and 35 years old in good health. Some clones in this sample may be carry-over from other donors' samples. In nucleotides, the CDR3 is TGTGCCACCAGCAGACCGGGACAGCCGGGAGGAGGCTACACCTTC. Amino acid sequence: CATSRPGQPGGGYTF. The entire variable domain, with the rest obtained from reference TRBV15 and TRBJ1-2, is as follows: DAMVIQNPRYQVTQFGKPVTLSCSQTLNHNVMYWYQQKSSQAPKLLFHYYDKDFNNEADTPDNFQSRRPNTSFCFLDIRSPGLGDTAMYLCATSRPGQPGGGYTFGSGTRLTVV.